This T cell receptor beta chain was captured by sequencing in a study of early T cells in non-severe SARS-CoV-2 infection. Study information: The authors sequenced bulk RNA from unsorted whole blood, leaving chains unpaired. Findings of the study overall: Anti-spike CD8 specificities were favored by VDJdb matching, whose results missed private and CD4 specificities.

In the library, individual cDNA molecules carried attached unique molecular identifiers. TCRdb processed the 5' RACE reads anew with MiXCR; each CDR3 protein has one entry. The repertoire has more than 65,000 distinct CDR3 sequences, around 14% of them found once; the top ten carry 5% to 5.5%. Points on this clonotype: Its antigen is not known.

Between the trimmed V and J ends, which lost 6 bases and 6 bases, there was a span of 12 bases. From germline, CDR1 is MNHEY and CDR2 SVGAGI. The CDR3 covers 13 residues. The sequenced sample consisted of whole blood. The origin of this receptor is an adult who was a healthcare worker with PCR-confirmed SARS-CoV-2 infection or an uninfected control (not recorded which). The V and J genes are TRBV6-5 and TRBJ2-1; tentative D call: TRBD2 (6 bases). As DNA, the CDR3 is TGTGCCAGCAGAGGGACTTCGCCCAATGAGCAGTTCTTC. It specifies CASRGTSPNEQFF.